These T cell receptor beta chains were read from a single sample in a study of identical twins. In TCRdb, the 5' RACE reads were re-called with MiXCR into one record per CDR3 protein. The table lists under 800,000 distinct CDR3 sequences, 20% to 25% of them singletons, with around 4.4% in the top ten. Another study also made use of these data, one on T cells expressing NK-cell markers.

Sequenced sample: PBMCs. Source of these receptors: a woman between 18 and 30 years old in good health. CDR3s leave out the opening cysteine and the closing phenylalanine or tryptophan. Some rows mark clone size as missing; the rest say once, few, many or name a class of expanded clone.

>.|12|TRBV12-3/TRBV12-4|TRBJ2-2
ASSSRKGSGELF
>.|13|TRBV20-1|TRBJ1-3
SARVGQRSGNTIY
>few|11|TRBV20-1|TRBJ1-1
SARDRENTEAF
>many|11|TRBV12-3/TRBV12-4|TRBJ2-7
ASSPGATYEQY
>.|13|TRBV6-1|TRBJ2-5
ASRRTGYFGETQY
>.|11|TRBV4-2|TRBJ1-3
ASSQGGLNTIY
>.|12|TRBV20-1|TRBJ2-1
SARGAPGHNEQF
>.|12|TRBV15|TRBJ2-7
ATSPRTGLYEQY
>.|13|TRBV20-1|TRBJ2-1
SASRGLAAYNEQF
>few|13|TRBV4-2|TRBJ2-1
ASSQDARDNNEQF
>few|8|TRBV6-4|TRBJ2-2
ASRGTALF
>.|12|TRBV5-6|TRBJ2-1
ASSPWPSEREQF
>.|10|TRBV15|TRBJ2-7
ATSRDDFEQY
>.|13|TRBV6-1|TRBJ2-1
ASSRLAGGPYEQF
>.|12|TRBV20-1|TRBJ2-3
SAVTSGGEITQY
>.|14|TRBV4-1|TRBJ2-3
ASSQAFILAGGTQY
>few|13|TRBV7-2|TRBJ2-1
ASSALVGRRNEQF
>.|12|TRBV7-9|TRBJ1-1
ASSLVRLSTEAF
>.|14|TRBV20-1|TRBJ1-2
SATQLTKDPPHGYT
>many|13|TRBV5-1|TRBJ1-4
ASSRGTPLLEKLF
>few|14|TRBV3-1|TRBJ1-1
ASSQEYRGAHTEAF
>.|13|TRBV5-1|TRBJ2-1
ASRGTGGSYNEQF
>few|11|TRBV20-1|TRBJ2-1
SANGLAANEQF
>.|11|TRBV30|TRBJ1-5
AWSGLGVQPQH
>.|14|TRBV12-3/TRBV12-4|TRBJ2-1
ASWGTGVLKVNEQF